Below are 9 T cell receptor beta chains sequenced from a single sample in a study of blood T cell repertoires in COVID-19. TCRdb keeps only in-frame clones here, not all; method: immunoSEQ multiplex PCR. Of approximately 150,000 clones detected, around 90% appear once; the ten largest clones hold 1.6%. The sequenced material came from peripheral blood. Receptors originate from a woman in her fifties or sixties with acute or convalescent COVID-19.

This chain uses TRBV13 with TRBJ2-7, with 7 bases that match TRBD2. This CDR3 spans 17 amino acids. V lost 5 bases to trimming and J lost 1 base; unmatched junction nucleotides: 14. CDR1 is PRHDT, CDR2 FYEKMQ, per germline (reference sequence). CDR3 sequence reads: CASSRLGKTSESYEQYF. CDR3 in DNA: TGTGCCAGCAGCCGATTAGGGAAAACTAGCGAGTCCTACGAGCAGTACTTC. The whole variable domain, filled in from reference TRBV13 and TRBJ2-7, reads AAGVIQSPRHLIKEKRETATLKCYPIPRHDTVYWYQQGPGQDPQFLISFYEKMQSDKGSIPDRFSAQQFSDYHSELNMSSLELGDSALYFCASSRLGKTSESYEQYFGPGTRLTVT.

This clone was detected a few times. V and J are TRBV19 and TRBJ1-2, with 7 nucleotides matching TRBD1. V was clipped by 3 bases and J by 8 bases; unmatched bases: 12. CDR3 length: 15 amino acids. In germline, CDR1 is LNHDA, CDR2 SQIVND (reference sequence). The CDR3 spells CASSIYQDRPGGYTF. The CDR3 nucleotides are TGTGCCAGTAGTATTTATCAGGACAGGCCTGGCGGCTACACCTTC.

The CDR3 is CAWSGLAVYEQYF. The CDR3 DNA reads as TGTGCCTGGAGCGGGCTAGCGGTTTACGAGCAGTACTTC. This chain links TRBV30 with TRBJ2-7, with TRBD2 matching 7 bases. CDR1 GTSNPN and CDR2 SVGIG come from the germline V gene (reference sequence). The CDR3 is 13 amino acids. J gave up 4 bases and V 3 bases, and 6 bases lay outside the gene matches.

The chain uses TRBV27 and TRBJ1-1; 10 nucleotides line up with TRBD1. CDR1 and CDR2 from the germline V gene are MNHEY and SMNVEV (reference sequence). V lost 3 bases and J lost 5; bases outside the gene matches: 21. The CDR3 loop spans 20 amino acids. The CDR3 nucleotides read TGTGCCAGCAGTTTTACCAGTTTGCGTTCTCGGGACAGGGGTAAAACTGAAGCTTTCTTT. Protein sequence: CASSFTSLRSRDRGKTEAFF.

The rearrangement uses TRBV5-4 and TRBJ1-2, with 10 bases lining up with TRBD1. V trimming: 0 bases; J trimming: 4 bases; junction bases outside the gene matches: 6. Germline CDR1 is SGHNT and CDR2 is YYREEE (reference sequence). CDR3 length: 16 amino acids. The CDR3 loop reads CASSLGVGQGVYGYTF. CDR3 sequence (DNA): TGTGCCAGCAGCTTGGGCGTCGGACAGGGGGTCTATGGCTACACCTTC. Using reference TRBV5-4 and TRBJ1-2 for the parts outside the CDR3, the full variable domain is ETGVTQSPTHLIKTRGQQVTLRCSSQSGHNTVSWYQQALGQGPQFIFQYYREEENGRGNFPPRFSGLQFPNYSSELNVNALELDDSALYLCASSLGVGQGVYGYTFGSGTRLTVV.

The chain joins TRBV7-9 to TRBJ1-2; D remains unclear. Trimming removed 3 bases at V and 8 bases at J, with 10 bases between. Germline V gene lookup returns CDR1 SEHNR and CDR2 FQNEAQ (reference sequence). This CDR3 contains 12 residues. The CDR3 sequence: CASSLEVGGYTF. The CDR3 DNA reads TGTGCCAGCAGCTTGGAGGTCGGGGGCTACACCTTC.

The V call is TRBV5-1, the J call TRBJ2-4; D possibly corresponds to TRBD1 (6 bases). The germline V gene encodes CDR1 SGHRS and CDR2 YFSETQ. The length of the CDR3 is 13 residues. V was pared by 2 bases and J by 7 bases, with 10 bases between. CDR3 DNA sequence: TGCGCCAGCAGCTTAACAGGGAATAACATTCAGTACTTC. Amino acids: CASSLTGNNIQYF.

This clone was picked up one time. The genes are TRBV5-1 and TRBJ1-1; 8 bases map to TRBD1. This CDR3 is 15 amino acids long. CDR1 and CDR2 from the germline V gene are SGHRS and YFSETQ. Losses at the gene ends were 1 base for V and 3 bases for J; bases not matched to a gene: 5. CDR3 DNA sequence: TGCGCCAGCAGCTTGTCAGGGGGCCAGGACACTGAAGCTTTCTTT. This gives the protein CASSLSGGQDTEAFF.

Here the CDR3 reads CSVDQGYEQYF. CDR3 nucleotide sequence: TGCAGCGTTGACCAGGGCTACGAGCAGTACTTC. The chain links TRBV29-1 to TRBJ2-7; TRBD1 might be the D (5 bases). The germline gives CDR1 SQVTM, CDR2 ANQGSEA. The CDR3 covers 11 residues. The V end lost 3 bases, the J end lost 3 bases, and 6 bases lay between the germline ends.